A single sample gave rise to the 12 T cell receptor beta chains below, sequenced in a study of T-cell reconstitution after alpha-beta-depleted transplantation in children (dated by TCRdb to 2015 to 2016). The intended sense of this specimen's treatment or condition label: allogeneic hematopoietic cell transplantation with graft depleted of TCRalphabeta T cells and CD19 B cells. Library generation was performed with PCR. Sequencing was carried out with an Illumina HiSeq 2500. TCR libraries were prepared with molecular barcoding, using unique molecular identifiers to normalize TCRbeta repertoire quantification. TCRdb applied fastp at Q25 and MiXCR to the public reads, then kept only in-frame beta chains. Entries are consolidated by CDR3 protein sequence, retaining the most common genes and DNA. For this sample there are around 800,000 distinct CDR3 sequences; less than 20% appear just once. The biggest ten clones account for about 5% of the sample.

The sample consisted of PBMCs, mostly from graft donor cells, taken 360 days after TCRalphabeta/CD19-depleted stem cell transplant. These receptors were collected from a male patient younger than 18 who had a stem cell transplant for acute lymphoblastic leukemia, so the T cells may come from the graft donor.

This clonotype has a handful of counts. The rearrangement joins TRBV29-1 to TRBJ2-7, with D perhaps TRBD1 or TRBD2 (5 bases each). The V gene's germline CDR1 is SQVTM and CDR2 ANQGSEA. The CDR3 length is 14 residues. V was cut by 5 bases and J by 0 bases, with 14 bases left in between. The CDR3 nucleotides read TGCAGCGTTTCGCGTGGGACCTCCTCCTACGAGCAGTACTTC. Its translation is CSVSRGTSSYEQYF.

Concerning this clonotype itself: This may arise from a read error, as a much more abundant clone is one base away. The CDR3 coding sequence is TGCAGCGTTAAGGACAGGGGGCGGAACACTGAAGCTTTCTTT. Protein product: CSVKDRGRNTEAFF. The V call is TRBV29-1, the J call TRBJ1-1, with 11 positions matching TRBD1. Trimming cost V 5 bases and J 1 base; bases outside gene matches: 3. Per germline, CDR1 SQVTM and CDR2 ANQGSEA. This CDR3 has 14 residues.

This clonotype was seen only a few times. The chain combines TRBV12-5 with TRBJ2-7; 11 bases match TRBD2. Unmatched junction bases numbered 15, after V lost 2 bases and J lost 3 bases. Germline V gene sequence: CDR1 LGHNT, CDR2 FRNRAP. The CDR3 extends over 19 amino acids. CDR3 in DNA: TGTGCTAGTGGTTTGCCCCCCGGGACTAGCGGCCTACCCATCTACGAGCAGTACTTC. Protein product: CASGLPPGTSGLPIYEQYF.

The genes are TRBV7-8 and TRBJ1-4; the D is unclear. The V and J ends lost 6 bases and 8 bases respectively, with 13 bases between them. From germline, CDR1 is SGHVS and CDR2 FQNEAQ. The CDR3 sequence is 13 residues long. This chain's CDR3 is CASRPTGPEKLFF. CDR3 DNA sequence: TGTGCCAGCAGACCAACCGGGCCCGAAAAACTGTTTTTT.

This clonotype was recorded a few times. The genes are TRBV4-1 and TRBJ2-1; TRBD1 agrees at 9 bases. Per germline, CDR1 MGHRA and CDR2 YSYEKL. Germline trimming cut 4 bases from V and 3 bases from J; bases unmatched to any gene: 7. This CDR3 is 16 amino acids long. CDR3 sequence (DNA): TGCGCCAGCAGCCTTAACGGACAGGGGTTCTACAATGAGCAGTTCTTC. It specifies CASSLNGQGFYNEQFF.

The chain couples TRBV5-1 to TRBJ2-1; the match to TRBD2 covers 9 bases. CDR1 and CDR2 from the germline V gene are SGHRS and YFSETQ. The CDR3 sequence is 16 residues long. V was pared by 0 bases and J by 8 bases, with 9 bases of the junction left unmatched. CDR3 in DNA: TGCGCCAGCAGCTTGGAAGGTAGCGGGAGCTTGTATGAGCAGTTCTTC. It yields the protein CASSLEGSGSLYEQFF.

This clonotype was counted between two and nine times. The rearrangement links TRBV5-1 to TRBJ2-7, with a weak D call TRBD1 (5 bases). Per germline, CDR1 SGHRS and CDR2 YFSETQ. The CDR3 consists of 16 residues. V lost 4 bases to trimming and J lost 0 bases, with 17 bases between them. The CDR3 loop is CASSRLQALSSYEQYF. CDR3 nucleotides: TGCGCCAGCAGCAGATTACAGGCCTTAAGCTCCTACGAGCAGTACTTC.

As for this clonotype: One junction end disagrees with the germline gene, perhaps due to a read error. V and J are TRBV6-1 and TRBJ1-3; D is ambiguous. There are 14 residues in the CDR3. Germline V CDR1 and CDR2: MNHNS, SASEGT. CDR3 region: CASRSQFSGSTIYF. In DNA, the CDR3 is TGTGCCAGCAGATCCCAGTTCTCTGGAAGCACCATATATTTT.

This clonotype was seen only a few times. The chain links TRBV11-3 to TRBJ2-7; D is ambiguous. The CDR3 totals 14 residues. Germline CDR1 and CDR2: SGHNT and YENEEA. The ends were cut back, 1 base at V and 6 bases at J, with 13 bases in the middle. This chain's CDR3 is CASSLGYAGTEQYF. DNA for the CDR3: TGTGCCAGCAGCTTAGGATATGCAGGTACCGAGCAGTACTTC. The full variable domain, its missing parts supplied by reference TRBV11-3 and TRBJ2-7, is EAGVVQSPRYKIIEKKQPVAFWCNPISGHNTLYWYLQNLGQGPELLIRYENEEAVDDSQLPKDRFSAERLKGVDSTLKIQPAELGDSAVYLCASSLGYAGTEQYFGPGTRLTVT.

In its sample, this clonotype was seen a few times. The V and J genes are TRBV30 and TRBJ2-3; no reliable D call. Per germline, CDR1 GTSNPN and CDR2 SVGIG (reference sequence). Between the trimmed V and J ends, which lost 3 bases and 6 bases, there was a span of 10 bases. The CDR3 length is 12 residues. The CDR3 region is CAWSLVGDTQYF. In nucleotides, the CDR3 is TGTGCCTGGAGCCTGGTAGGGGATACGCAGTATTTT.

The chain combines TRBV4-2 with TRBJ2-7, with 10 nucleotides matching TRBD2. CDR1 and CDR2 (germline): LGHNA, YNFKEQ. The V and J ends lost 0 bases and 2 bases, in that order; junction bases with no gene match: 4. The CDR3 is made up of 16 amino acids. The CDR3 bases are TGTGCCAGCAGCCAAGAGGCCCTAGCGGGGGCCTACGAGCAGTACTTC. Amino acid sequence: CASSQEALAGAYEQYF.

This clonotype has only a few counts. This rearrangement joins TRBV24-1 to TRBJ2-5, with D tentatively TRBD2 (6 bases). Germline V gene sequence: CDR1 KGHDR, CDR2 SFDVKD. V shed 3 bases and J shed 0 bases, with 10 bases lying between them. This CDR3 has 15 amino acids. CDR3 nucleotide sequence: TGTGCCACCAGTGATAGGCGGGGAAACCAAGAGACCCAGTACTTC. Its translation: CATSDRRGNQETQYF.